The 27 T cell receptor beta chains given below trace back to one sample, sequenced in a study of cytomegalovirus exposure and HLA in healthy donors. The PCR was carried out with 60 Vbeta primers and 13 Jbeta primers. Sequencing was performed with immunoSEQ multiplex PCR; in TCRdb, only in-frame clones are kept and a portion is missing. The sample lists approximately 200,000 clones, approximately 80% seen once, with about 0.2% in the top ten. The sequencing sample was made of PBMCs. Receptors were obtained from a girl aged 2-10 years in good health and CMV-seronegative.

The CDR3 reads CASSWDSRGYTF. DNA for the CDR3: TGCGCCAGCAGCTGGGACAGCAGAGGCTACACCTTC. The genes are TRBV5-1 and TRBJ1-2; 7 bases match TRBD1. J gave up 8 bases and V 3 bases, and 4 bases lay outside the gene matches. The germline gives CDR1 SGHRS, CDR2 YFSETQ. The CDR3 sequence is 12 residues long.

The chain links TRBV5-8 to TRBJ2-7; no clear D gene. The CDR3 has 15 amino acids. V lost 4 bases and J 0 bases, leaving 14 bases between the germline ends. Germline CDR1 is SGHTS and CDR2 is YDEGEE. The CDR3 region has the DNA TGTGCCAGCAGCCCTTTTCGGGTGGACTCCTACGAGCAGTACTTC. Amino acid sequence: CASSPFRVDSYEQYF.

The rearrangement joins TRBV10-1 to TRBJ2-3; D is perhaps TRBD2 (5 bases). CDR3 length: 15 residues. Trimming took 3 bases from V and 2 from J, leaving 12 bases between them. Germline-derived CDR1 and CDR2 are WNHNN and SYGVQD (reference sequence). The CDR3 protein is CASSDYGGITDTQYF. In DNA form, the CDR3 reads TGCGCCAGCAGTGATTACGGAGGAATCACAGATACGCAGTATTTT.

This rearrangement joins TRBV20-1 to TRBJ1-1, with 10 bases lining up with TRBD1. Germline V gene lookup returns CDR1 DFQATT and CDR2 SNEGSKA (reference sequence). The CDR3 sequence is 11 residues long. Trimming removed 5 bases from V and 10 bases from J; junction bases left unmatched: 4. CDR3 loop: CSADRGRVAFF. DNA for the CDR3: TGCAGTGCTGACAGGGGGCGGGTAGCTTTCTTT.

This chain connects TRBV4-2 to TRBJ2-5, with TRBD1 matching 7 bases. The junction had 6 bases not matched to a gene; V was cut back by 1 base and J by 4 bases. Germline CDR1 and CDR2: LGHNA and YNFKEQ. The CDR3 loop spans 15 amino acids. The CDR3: CASSQGLQGRETQYF. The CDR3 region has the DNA TGTGCCAGCAGCCAAGGATTACAGGGGCGAGAGACCCAGTACTTC.

The CDR3 DNA reads TGTGCCAGCAGTGTAGAGCCCACAGATACGCAGTATTTT. Its translation is CASSVEPTDTQYF. The genes are TRBV6-1 and TRBJ2-3, with no clear D. Germline V gene lookup returns CDR1 MNHNS and CDR2 SASEGT. The V and J ends lost 4 bases and 2 bases respectively, with 7 bases between them. This CDR3 region has 13 residues.

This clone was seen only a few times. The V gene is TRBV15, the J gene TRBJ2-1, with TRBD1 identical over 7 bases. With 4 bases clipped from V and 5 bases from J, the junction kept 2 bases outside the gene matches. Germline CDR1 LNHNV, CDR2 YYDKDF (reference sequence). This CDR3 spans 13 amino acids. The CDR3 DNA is TGTGCCACCAGCACGGGACAGCACAATGAGCAGTTCTTC. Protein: CATSTGQHNEQFF. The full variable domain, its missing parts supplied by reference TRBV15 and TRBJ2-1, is DAMVIQNPRYQVTQFGKPVTLSCSQTLNHNVMYWYQQKSSQAPKLLFHYYDKDFNNEADTPDNFQSRRPNTSFCFLDIRSPGLGDTAMYLCATSTGQHNEQFFGPGTRLTVL.

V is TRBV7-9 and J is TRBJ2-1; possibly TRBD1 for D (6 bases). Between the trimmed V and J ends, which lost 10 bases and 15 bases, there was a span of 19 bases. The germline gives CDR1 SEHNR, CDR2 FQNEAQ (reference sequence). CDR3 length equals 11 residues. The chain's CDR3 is CAIVGGHLLFF. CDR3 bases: TGTGCCATCGTAGGGGGACATTTATTGTTCTTC.

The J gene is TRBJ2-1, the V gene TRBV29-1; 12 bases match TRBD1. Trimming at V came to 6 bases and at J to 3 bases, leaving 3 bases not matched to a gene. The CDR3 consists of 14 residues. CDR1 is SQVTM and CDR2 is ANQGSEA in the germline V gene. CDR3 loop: CSVGTGGFYNEQFF. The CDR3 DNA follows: TGCAGCGTCGGGACAGGGGGCTTCTACAATGAGCAGTTCTTC.

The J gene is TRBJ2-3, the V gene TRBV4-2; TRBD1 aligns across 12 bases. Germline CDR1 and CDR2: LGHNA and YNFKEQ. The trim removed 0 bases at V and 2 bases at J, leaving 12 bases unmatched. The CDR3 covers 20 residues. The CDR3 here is CASSQEGRQGQGAATDTQYF. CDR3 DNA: TGTGCCAGCAGCCAAGAGGGCAGGCAGGGACAGGGGGCGGCCACAGATACGCAGTATTTT.

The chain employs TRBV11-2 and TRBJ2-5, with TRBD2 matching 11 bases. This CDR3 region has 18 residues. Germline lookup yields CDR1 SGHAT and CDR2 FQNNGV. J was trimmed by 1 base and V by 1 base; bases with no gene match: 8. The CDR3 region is CASSLVPHSGGAQETQYF. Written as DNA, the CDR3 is TGTGCCAGCAGCTTAGTGCCCCATAGCGGGGGGGCCCAAGAGACCCAGTACTTC. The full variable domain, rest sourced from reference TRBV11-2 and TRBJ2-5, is EAGVAQSPRYKIIEKRQSVAFWCNPISGHATLYWYQQILGQGPKLLIQFQNNGVVDDSQLPKDRFSAERLKGVDSTLKIQPAKLEDSAVYLCASSLVPHSGGAQETQYFGPGTRLLVL.

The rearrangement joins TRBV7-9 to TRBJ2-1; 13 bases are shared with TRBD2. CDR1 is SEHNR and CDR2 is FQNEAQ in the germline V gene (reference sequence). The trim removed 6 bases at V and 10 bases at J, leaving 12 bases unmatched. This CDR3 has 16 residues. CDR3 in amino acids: CASSHGLAGAGREQFF. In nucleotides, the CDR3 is TGTGCCAGCAGTCATGGACTAGCGGGAGCCGGGCGGGAGCAGTTCTTC.

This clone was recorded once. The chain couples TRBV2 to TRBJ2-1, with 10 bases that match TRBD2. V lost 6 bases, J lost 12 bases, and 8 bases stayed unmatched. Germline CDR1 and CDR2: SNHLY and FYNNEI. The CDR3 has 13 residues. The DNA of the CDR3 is TGTGCCAGCAGGCCAACTAGCGGGGTTTCGCAGTTCTTC. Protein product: CASRPTSGVSQFF. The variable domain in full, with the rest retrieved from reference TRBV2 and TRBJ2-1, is EPEVTQTPSHQVTQMGQEVILRCVPISNHLYFYWYRQILGQKVEFLVSFYNNEISEKSEIFDDQFSVERPDGSNFTLKIRSTKLEDSAMYFCASRPTSGVSQFFGPGTRLTVL.

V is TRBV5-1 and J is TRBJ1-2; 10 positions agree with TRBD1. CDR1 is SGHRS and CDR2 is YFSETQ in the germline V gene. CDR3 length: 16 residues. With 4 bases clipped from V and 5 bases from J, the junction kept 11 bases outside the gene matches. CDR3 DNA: TGCGCCAGCAGCACAGGTAGCCCGGGACAGGGGTATGGCTACACCTTC. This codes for CASSTGSPGQGYGYTF.

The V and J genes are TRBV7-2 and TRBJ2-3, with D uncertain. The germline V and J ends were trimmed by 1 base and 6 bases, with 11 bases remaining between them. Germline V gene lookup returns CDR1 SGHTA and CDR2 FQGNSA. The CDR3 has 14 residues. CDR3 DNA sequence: TGTGCCAGCAGCTTAGAACATCTCGGGGATACGCAGTATTTT. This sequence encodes CASSLEHLGDTQYF.

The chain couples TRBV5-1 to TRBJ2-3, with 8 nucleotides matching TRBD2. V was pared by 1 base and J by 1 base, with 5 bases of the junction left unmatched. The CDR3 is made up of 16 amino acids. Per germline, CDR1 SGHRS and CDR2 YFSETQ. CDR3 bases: TGCGCCAGCAGCTTGTCGGGGGGGCGGGGCACAGATACGCAGTATTTT. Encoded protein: CASSLSGGRGTDTQYF.

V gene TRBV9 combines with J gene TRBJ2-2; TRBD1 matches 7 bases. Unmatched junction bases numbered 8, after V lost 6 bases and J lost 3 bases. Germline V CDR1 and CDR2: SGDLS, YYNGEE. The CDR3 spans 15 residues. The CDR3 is CASTGGDSYTGELFF. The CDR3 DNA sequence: TGTGCCAGCACCGGTGGGGACAGCTACACCGGGGAGCTGTTTTTT.

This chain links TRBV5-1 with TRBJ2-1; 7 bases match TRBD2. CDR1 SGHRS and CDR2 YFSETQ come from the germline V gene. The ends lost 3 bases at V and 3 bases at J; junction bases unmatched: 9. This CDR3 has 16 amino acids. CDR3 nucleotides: TGCGCCAGCAGCTCATTAGCGACTAGCAGCTACAATGAGCAGTTCTTC. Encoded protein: CASSSLATSSYNEQFF.

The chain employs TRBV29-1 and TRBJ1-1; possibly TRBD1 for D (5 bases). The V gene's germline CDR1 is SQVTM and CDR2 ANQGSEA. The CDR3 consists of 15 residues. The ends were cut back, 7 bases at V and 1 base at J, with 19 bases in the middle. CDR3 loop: CSAASPGHRNTEAFF. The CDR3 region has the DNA TGCAGCGCGGCCTCCCCAGGGCATCGGAACACTGAAGCTTTCTTT. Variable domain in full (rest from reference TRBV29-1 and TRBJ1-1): SAVISQKPSRDICQRGTSLTIQCQVDSQVTMMFWYRQQPGQSLTLIATANQGSEATYESGFVIDKFPISRPNLTFSTLTVSNMSPEDSSIYLCSAASPGHRNTEAFFGQGTRLTVV.

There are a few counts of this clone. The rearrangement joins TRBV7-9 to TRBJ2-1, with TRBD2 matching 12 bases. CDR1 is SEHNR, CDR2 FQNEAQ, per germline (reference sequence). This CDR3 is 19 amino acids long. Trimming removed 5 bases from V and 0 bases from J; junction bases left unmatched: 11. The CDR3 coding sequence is TGTGCCAGCAGCGAACTAGCGGGAGGCCTCATTATCTCCTACAATGAGCAGTTCTTC. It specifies CASSELAGGLIISYNEQFF.

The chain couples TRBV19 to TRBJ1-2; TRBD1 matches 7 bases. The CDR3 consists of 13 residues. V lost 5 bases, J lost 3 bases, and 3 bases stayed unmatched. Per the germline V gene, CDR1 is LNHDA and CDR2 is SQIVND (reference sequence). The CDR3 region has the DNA TGTGCCAGTAGTCCAGACAGGGACTATGGCTACACCTTC. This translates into CASSPDRDYGYTF.

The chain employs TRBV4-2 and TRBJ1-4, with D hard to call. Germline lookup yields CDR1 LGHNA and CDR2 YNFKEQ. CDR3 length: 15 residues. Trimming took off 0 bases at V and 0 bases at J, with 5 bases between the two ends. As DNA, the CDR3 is TGTGCCAGCAGCCAAGAGGCCACAACTAATGAAAAACTGTTTTTT. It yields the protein CASSQEATTNEKLFF.

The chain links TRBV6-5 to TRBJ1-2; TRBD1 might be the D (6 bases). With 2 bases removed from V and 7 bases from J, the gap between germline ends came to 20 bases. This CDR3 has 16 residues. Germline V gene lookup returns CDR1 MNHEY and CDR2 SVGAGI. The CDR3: CASSYNAGGLSGGYTF. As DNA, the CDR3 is TGTGCCAGCAGTTACAACGCGGGGGGCCTCTCGGGTGGCTACACCTTC.

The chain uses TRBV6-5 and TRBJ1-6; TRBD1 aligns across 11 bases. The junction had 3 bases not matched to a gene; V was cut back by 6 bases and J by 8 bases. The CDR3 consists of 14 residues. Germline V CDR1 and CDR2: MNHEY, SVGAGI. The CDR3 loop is CASRRTGGDSPLHF. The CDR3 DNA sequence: TGTGCCAGCAGGCGGACAGGGGGCGATTCACCCCTCCACTTT.

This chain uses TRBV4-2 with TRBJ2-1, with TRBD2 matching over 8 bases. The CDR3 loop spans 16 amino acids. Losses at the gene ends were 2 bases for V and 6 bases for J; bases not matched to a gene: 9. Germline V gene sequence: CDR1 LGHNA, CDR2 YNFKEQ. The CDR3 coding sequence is TGTGCCAGCAGCCAAATCACAGCGGGAGTCAGCAATGAGCAGTTCTTC. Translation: CASSQITAGVSNEQFF.

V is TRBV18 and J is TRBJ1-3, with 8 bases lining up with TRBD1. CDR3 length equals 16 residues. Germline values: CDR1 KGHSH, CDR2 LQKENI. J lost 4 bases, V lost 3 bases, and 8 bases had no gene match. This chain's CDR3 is CASSPGQGGKGNTIYF. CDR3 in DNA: TGTGCCAGCTCACCTGGACAGGGAGGAAAGGGAAACACCATATATTTT.

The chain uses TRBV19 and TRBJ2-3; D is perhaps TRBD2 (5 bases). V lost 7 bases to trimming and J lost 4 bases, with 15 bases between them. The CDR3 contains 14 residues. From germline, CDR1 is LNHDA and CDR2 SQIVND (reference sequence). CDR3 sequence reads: CASNQRHRSDTQYF. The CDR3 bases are TGTGCCAGTAACCAGCGGCACCGTTCAGATACGCAGTATTTT.